The 16 T cell receptor beta chains below all came from one sample that was sequenced in a study of shared clonotypes between healthy human individuals. Here immunoSEQ multiplex PCR was the method, and the copy in TCRdb shows in-frame clones only, minus some. Of roughly 400,000 clones in the sample, 95% to 97% were seen once. The sequenced sample was memory CD8+ T cells sorted from blood. Subset in this sample: CD45RO+ cells pooled with CCR7-negative TemRA cells. The receptor set was obtained from a man aged 30-40 years in good health.

J is TRBJ2-1 and V is TRBV19, with D hard to call. The CDR3 length is 10 residues. Germline V CDR1 and CDR2: LNHDA, SQIVND (reference sequence). V gave up 3 bases and J gave up 6 bases, with 0 bases separating them. The CDR3 here is CASSINEQFF. Written as DNA, the CDR3 is TGTGCCAGTAGTATCAATGAGCAGTTCTTC.

This clone was detected a few times. This rearrangement joins TRBV4-1 to TRBJ1-5; D gene unclear. This CDR3 contains 12 residues. V was pared by 0 bases and J by 3 bases, with 0 bases between. Germline V gives CDR1 MGHRA, CDR2 YSYEKL. The CDR3 sequence is CASSQDNQPQHF. The CDR3 DNA sequence: TGCGCCAGCAGCCAAGACAATCAGCCCCAGCATTTT.

The genes are TRBV18 and TRBJ1-2; the D gene is possibly TRBD1 (5 bases). The V gene's germline CDR1 is KGHSH and CDR2 LQKENI. V was shortened by 2 bases and J by 7 bases, with 11 bases between the two germline ends. The CDR3 covers 13 residues. The CDR3 sequence: CASSPMQGAGYTF. The CDR3 DNA reads as TGTGCCAGCTCACCAATGCAGGGAGCTGGCTACACCTTC.

The genes are TRBV2 and TRBJ2-7, with 11 bases aligning to TRBD2. V shed 6 bases and J 7 bases; nucleotides not matched to a gene: 11. The length of the CDR3 is 15 residues. Germline-derived CDR1 and CDR2 are SNHLY and FYNNEI. The chain's CDR3 is CASRAKTSGAWEQYF. In nucleotides, the CDR3 is TGTGCCAGCAGGGCCAAGACTAGCGGGGCGTGGGAGCAGTACTTC. Together with reference TRBV2 and TRBJ2-7, the CDR3 gives the full variable domain: EPEVTQTPSHQVTQMGQEVILRCVPISNHLYFYWYRQILGQKVEFLVSFYNNEISEKSEIFDDQFSVERPDGSNFTLKIRSTKLEDSAMYFCASRAKTSGAWEQYFGPGTRLTVT.

This clone appeared a single time. The DNA for the CDR3 is TGCGCCAGCAGCTCCGGGACGGCTTACGAGCAGTACTTC. It specifies CASSSGTAYEQYF. The chain recombines TRBV5-1 with TRBJ2-7, with D tentatively TRBD1 or TRBD2 (5 bases each). The V gene's germline CDR1 is SGHRS and CDR2 YFSETQ. The CDR3 sequence is 13 residues long. Trimming took off 3 bases at V and 4 bases at J, with 11 bases between the two ends.

On this clone itself: At one end the junction does not follow the germline gene, possibly because of a read error. Other DNA sequences in the sample encode the same CDR3. The chain recombines TRBV2 with TRBJ1-2, with unresolved D. CDR1 is SNHLY and CDR2 is FYNNEI in the germline V gene. CDR3 length equals 14 residues. CDR3 sequence reads: CASSLRKGSYGYTF. The DNA of the CDR3 is TGTGCCAGCAGCCTCCGGAAAGGGAGCTATGGCTACACCTTT.

V is TRBV28 and J is TRBJ1-1; the D gene is possibly TRBD1 (5 bases). The ends were cut back, 3 bases at V and 7 bases at J, with 12 bases in the middle. Germline V lookup: CDR1 MDHEN, CDR2 SYDVKM. CDR3 length: 13 residues. The CDR3 region has the DNA TGTGCCAGCAGTTTGTCCCGGGGGAGTGAAGCTTTCTTT. This sequence encodes CASSLSRGSEAFF.

This clone was counted a single time. J is TRBJ2-3 and V is TRBV7-8; tentatively, D is TRBD2 (6 bases). The germline gives CDR1 SGHVS, CDR2 FQNEAQ. The V end lost 0 bases, the J end lost 6 bases, and 28 bases lay between the germline ends. The CDR3 consists of 20 residues. Written as DNA, the CDR3 is TGTGCCAGCAGCTTAGCGCACCTATTGACTAGAGGCGGGGAGACTGATACGCAGTATTTT. As protein: CASSLAHLLTRGGETDTQYF. Full variable domain (missing parts from reference TRBV7-8 and TRBJ2-3): GAGVSQSPRYKVAKRGQDVALRCDPISGHVSLFWYQQALGQGPEFLTYFQNEAQLDKSGLPSDRFFAERPEGSVSTLKIQRTQQEDSAVYLCASSLAHLLTRGGETDTQYFGPGTRLTVL.

The rearrangement joins TRBV5-4 to TRBJ2-7; the match to TRBD2 covers 13 bases. J lost 6 bases, V lost 4 bases, and 4 bases had no gene match. The CDR3 runs to 14 residues. Germline-derived CDR1 and CDR2 are SGHNT and YYREEE (reference sequence). The CDR3 loop reads CASSITSGRGEQYF. CDR3 nucleotide sequence: TGTGCCAGCAGCATTACTAGCGGGAGGGGCGAGCAGTACTTC.

The chain employs TRBV18 and TRBJ2-3; the D is unclear. This CDR3 has 12 residues. The V end lost 2 bases, the J end lost 4 bases, and 4 bases lay between the germline ends. Germline CDR1 reads KGHSH; CDR2 reads LQKENI. CDR3 DNA sequence: TGTGCCAGCTCACCAAGGCCAGATACGCAGTATTTT. This gives the protein CASSPRPDTQYF.

The genes are TRBV5-1 and TRBJ2-7; a weak D match, TRBD1 (6 bases). This CDR3 is built from 12 residues. V dropped 8 bases and J dropped 1 base, with 10 bases sitting between them. The V gene's germline CDR1 is SGHRS and CDR2 YFSETQ. CDR3 sequence (DNA): TGCGCCAGACCGGGACAATCCTACGAGCAGTACTTC. Translated: CARPGQSYEQYF.

The CDR3 DNA sequence: TGTGCCAGCAGGGATGAACTAGCGGGAGGTAATGAGCAGTTCTTC. As protein: CASRDELAGGNEQFF. The chain carries TRBV28 and TRBJ2-1, with TRBD2 matching over 12 bases. The CDR3 has 15 amino acids. V dropped 6 bases and J dropped 7; count of bases not matched to a gene: 7. Germline CDR1 MDHEN, CDR2 SYDVKM.

The J gene is TRBJ1-3, the V gene TRBV2; possible D gene TRBD1, 6 bases. V gave up 8 bases and J gave up 2 bases, with 7 bases separating them. CDR1 and CDR2 from the germline V gene are SNHLY and FYNNEI. The CDR3 is 12 residues long. The chain's CDR3 is CASRTAGNTIYF. The CDR3 DNA follows: TGTGCCAGCCGGACAGCTGGAAACACCATATATTTT. Filled out from reference TRBV2 and TRBJ1-3, the complete variable domain reads EPEVTQTPSHQVTQMGQEVILRCVPISNHLYFYWYRQILGQKVEFLVSFYNNEISEKSEIFDDQFSVERPDGSNFTLKIRSTKLEDSAMYFCASRTAGNTIYFGEGSWLTVV.

This sequence joins TRBV20-1 and TRBJ2-4; D is perhaps TRBD1 (6 bases). Germline V lookup: CDR1 DFQATT, CDR2 SNEGSKA (reference sequence). The CDR3 totals 11 residues. Trimming shortened V by 8 bases and J by 8 bases, and 13 bases separated the two germline ends. The CDR3 nucleotides are TGCAGTCCCAGGGGATGGGACATTCAGTACTTC. Its translation: CSPRGWDIQYF.

The V and J genes are TRBV5-6 and TRBJ2-7, with D tentatively TRBD2 (6 bases). With 0 bases removed from V and 3 bases from J, the gap between germline ends came to 10 bases. This CDR3 is built from 14 residues. Germline V gene sequence: CDR1 SGHDT, CDR2 YYEEEE. The DNA for the CDR3 is TGTGCCAGCAGCTTGGGCGGGACTCTCTACGAGCAGTACTTC. It encodes CASSLGGTLYEQYF.

The chain is built from TRBV5-1 and TRBJ2-3, with a possible D match to TRBD1 (6 bases). The V and J ends lost 3 bases and 1 base respectively, with 12 bases between them. Germline CDR1 and CDR2: SGHRS and YFSETQ. This CDR3 has 15 amino acids. CDR3: CASSYTGLGTDTQYF. CDR3 bases: TGCGCCAGCAGCTACACAGGGCTGGGCACAGATACGCAGTATTTT.